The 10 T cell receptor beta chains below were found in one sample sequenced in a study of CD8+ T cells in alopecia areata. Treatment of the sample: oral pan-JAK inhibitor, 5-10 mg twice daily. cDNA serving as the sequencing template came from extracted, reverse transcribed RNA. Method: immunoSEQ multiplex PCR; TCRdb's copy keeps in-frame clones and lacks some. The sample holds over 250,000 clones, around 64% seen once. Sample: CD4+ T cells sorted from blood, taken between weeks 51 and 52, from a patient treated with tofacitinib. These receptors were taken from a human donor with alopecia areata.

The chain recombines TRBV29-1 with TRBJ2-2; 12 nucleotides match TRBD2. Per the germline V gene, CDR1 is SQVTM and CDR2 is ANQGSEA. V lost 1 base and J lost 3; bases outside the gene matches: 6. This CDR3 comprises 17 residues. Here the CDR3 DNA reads TGCAGCGTTGAAGGTGCTAGCGGGGGGGCCTACACCGGGGAGCTGTTTTTT. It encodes CSVEGASGGAYTGELFF.

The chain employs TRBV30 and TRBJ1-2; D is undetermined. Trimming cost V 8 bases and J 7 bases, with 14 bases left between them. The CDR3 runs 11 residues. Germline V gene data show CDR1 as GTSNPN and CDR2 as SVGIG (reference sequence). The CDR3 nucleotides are TGTGCCCGCTCCGACGGAGTTGGCTACACCTTC. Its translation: CARSDGVGYTF. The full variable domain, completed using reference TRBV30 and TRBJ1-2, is SQTIHQWPATLVQPVGSPLSLECTVEGTSNPNLYWYRQAAGRGLQLLFYSVGIGQISSEVPQNLSASRPQDRQFILSSKKLLLSDSGFYLCARSDGVGYTFGSGTRLTVV.

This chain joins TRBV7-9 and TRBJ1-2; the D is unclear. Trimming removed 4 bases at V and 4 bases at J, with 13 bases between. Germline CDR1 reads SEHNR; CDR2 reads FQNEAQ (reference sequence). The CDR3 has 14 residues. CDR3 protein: CASSSGGVSYGYTF. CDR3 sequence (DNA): TGTGCCAGCAGCTCCGGAGGAGTAAGCTATGGCTACACCTTC.

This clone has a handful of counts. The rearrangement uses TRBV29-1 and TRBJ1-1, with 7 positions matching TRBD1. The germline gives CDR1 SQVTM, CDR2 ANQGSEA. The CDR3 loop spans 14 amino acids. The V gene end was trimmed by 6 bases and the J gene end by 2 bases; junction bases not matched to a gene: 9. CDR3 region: CSVYGTAINTEAFF. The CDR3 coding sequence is TGCAGCGTATACGGGACAGCCATAAACACTGAAGCTTTCTTT.

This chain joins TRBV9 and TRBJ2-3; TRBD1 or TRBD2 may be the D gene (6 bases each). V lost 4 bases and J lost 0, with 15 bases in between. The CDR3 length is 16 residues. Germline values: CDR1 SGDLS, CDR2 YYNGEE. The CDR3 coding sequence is TGTGCCAGCAGCATATACGGGGGCGAAAGCACAGATACGCAGTATTTT. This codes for CASSIYGGESTDTQYF.

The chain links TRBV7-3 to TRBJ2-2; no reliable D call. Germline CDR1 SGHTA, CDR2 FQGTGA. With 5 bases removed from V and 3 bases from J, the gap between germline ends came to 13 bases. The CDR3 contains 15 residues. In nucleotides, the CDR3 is TGTGCCAGCAGCAAAGCCGGGCCCGACACCGGGGAGCTGTTTTTT. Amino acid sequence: CASSKAGPDTGELFF.

The CDR3 spells CASSYSSSGNSPLHF. CDR3 DNA sequence: TGTGCCAGCAGTTACTCGTCAAGTGGCAATTCACCCCTCCACTTT. V and J are TRBV6-5 and TRBJ1-6, with unresolved D. V lost 0 bases and J lost 7, with 10 bases in between. Per the germline V gene, CDR1 is MNHEY and CDR2 is SVGAGI. CDR3 size: 15 residues.

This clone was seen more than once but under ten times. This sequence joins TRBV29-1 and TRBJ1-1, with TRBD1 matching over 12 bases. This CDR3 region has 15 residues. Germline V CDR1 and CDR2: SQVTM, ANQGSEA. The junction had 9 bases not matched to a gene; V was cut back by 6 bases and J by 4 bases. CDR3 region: CSVGQGAAWGTEAFF. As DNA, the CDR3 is TGCAGCGTGGGACAGGGGGCAGCTTGGGGCACTGAAGCTTTCTTT.

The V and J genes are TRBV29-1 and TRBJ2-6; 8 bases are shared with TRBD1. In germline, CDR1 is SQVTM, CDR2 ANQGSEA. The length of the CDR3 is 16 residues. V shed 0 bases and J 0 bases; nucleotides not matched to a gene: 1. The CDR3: CSVEDDRGSGANVLTF. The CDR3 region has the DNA TGCAGCGTTGAAGATGACAGGGGCTCTGGGGCCAACGTCCTGACTTTC.

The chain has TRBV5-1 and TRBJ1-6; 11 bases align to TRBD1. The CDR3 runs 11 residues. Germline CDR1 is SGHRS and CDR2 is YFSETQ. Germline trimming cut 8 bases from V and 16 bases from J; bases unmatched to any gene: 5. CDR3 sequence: CARDRGHELHF. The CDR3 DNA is TGCGCCAGGGACAGGGGGCATGAGCTCCACTTT. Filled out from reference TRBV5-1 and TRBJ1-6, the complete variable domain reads KAGVTQTPRYLIKTRGQQVTLSCSPISGHRSVSWYQQTPGQGLQFLFEYFSETQRNKGNFPGRFSGRQFSNSRSEMNVSTLELGDSALYLCARDRGHELHFGNGTRLTVT.